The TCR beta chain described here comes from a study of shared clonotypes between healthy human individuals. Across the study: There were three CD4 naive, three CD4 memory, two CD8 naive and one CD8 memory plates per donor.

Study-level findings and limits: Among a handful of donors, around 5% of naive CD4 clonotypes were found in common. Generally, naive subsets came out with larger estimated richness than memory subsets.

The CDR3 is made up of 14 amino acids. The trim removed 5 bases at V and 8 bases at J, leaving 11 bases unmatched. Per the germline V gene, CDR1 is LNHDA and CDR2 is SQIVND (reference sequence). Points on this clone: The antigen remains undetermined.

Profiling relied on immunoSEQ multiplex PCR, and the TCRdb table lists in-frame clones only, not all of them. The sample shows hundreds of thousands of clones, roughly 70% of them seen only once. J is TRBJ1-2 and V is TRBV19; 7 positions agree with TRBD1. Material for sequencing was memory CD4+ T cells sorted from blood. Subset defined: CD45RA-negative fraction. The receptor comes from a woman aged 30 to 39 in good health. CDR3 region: CASSSTGDLGGYTF. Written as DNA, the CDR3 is TGTGCCAGTAGTTCTACAGGGGACCTCGGCGGCTACACCTTC.